Given below is one TCR beta chain in context. The antigen is unknown. The data belong to a study of cytomegalovirus exposure and HLA in healthy donors. The CDR3 contains 16 residues. The V gene's germline CDR1 is MNHEY and CDR2 SMNVEV (reference sequence). With 6 bases removed from V and 8 bases from J, the gap between germline ends came to 25 bases. The PCR had 60 Vbeta and 13 Jbeta primers. The repertoire was sequenced with immunoSEQ multiplex PCR; TCRdb's copy has only in-frame clones and lacks some. The data show approximately 190,000 clones, approximately 84% seen once. General study findings and limits: Presence/absence comparisons presumed near-even sequencing depth among donors. Through in vitro validation, three CMV-associated chains were shown to be specific for CMV antigens. There were under 200 TCR beta chains listed as cytomegalovirus-associated. A later analysis linked a missense variant in DCLRE1C to the trimming of TCR beta V and J genes.

This TCR was recovered from a woman aged 45-65 years in good health and CMV-seropositive. The chain is built from TRBV27 and TRBJ1-2; perhaps TRBD1 as D (6 bases). The material sequenced was PBMCs. The CDR3 is CASSYLTGQMPSGYTF. CDR3 bases: TGTGCCAGCAGCTACCTGACAGGTCAAATGCCCTCGGGCTACACCTTC.